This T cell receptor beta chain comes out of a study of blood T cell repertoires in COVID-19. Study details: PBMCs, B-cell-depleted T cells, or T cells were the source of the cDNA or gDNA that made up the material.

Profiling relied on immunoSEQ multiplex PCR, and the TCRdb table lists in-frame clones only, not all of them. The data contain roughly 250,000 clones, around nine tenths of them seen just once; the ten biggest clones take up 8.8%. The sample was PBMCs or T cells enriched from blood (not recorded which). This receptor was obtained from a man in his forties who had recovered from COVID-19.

CDR3 nucleotide sequence: TGTGCCAGCAGCGTTAGCGGGACTAATGAGCAGTACTTC. Translating it yields CASSVSGTNEQYF. The chain is built from TRBV9 and TRBJ2-7; 8 nucleotides match TRBD2. The CDR3 contains 13 residues. Looked up from germline, CDR1 is SGDLS and CDR2 is YYNGEE. Trimming took 2 bases from V and 7 from J; bases not matched to a gene: 5.